This T cell receptor beta chain was observed in a study of high-grade serous ovarian cancer treatment subgroups. Study-wide context: Each sample yielded on average roughly 7,000 unique TCR beta rearrangements from more than 13,000 reads.

Tumor samples were obtained before definitive surgery or chemotherapy. Sequenced by immunoSEQ multiplex PCR; TCRdb stores in-frame clones only, minus some. The sample lists thousands of clones, about 75% occurring once. About this clone itself: Its antigen remains unidentified.

Study-level points and caveats: The analyses considered CDR3 and ignored CDR1 and CDR2. Repertoire similarity ranged 0.11 to 0.79 between tumors of one patient.

The V and J ends lost 3 bases and 10 bases respectively, with 15 bases between them. The CDR3 spans 13 residues. The germline CDR1 and CDR2 sequences are MGHRA and YSYEKL. The clonotype comes from a human donor with high-grade serous ovarian cancer. The sequencing input was tumor tissue. This chain uses TRBV4-1 with TRBJ1-1; D may be TRBD1 (5 bases). The CDR3 region is CASSQMGTDGAFF. Written as DNA, the CDR3 is TGCGCCAGCAGCCAGATGGGGACCGATGGAGCTTTCTTT.